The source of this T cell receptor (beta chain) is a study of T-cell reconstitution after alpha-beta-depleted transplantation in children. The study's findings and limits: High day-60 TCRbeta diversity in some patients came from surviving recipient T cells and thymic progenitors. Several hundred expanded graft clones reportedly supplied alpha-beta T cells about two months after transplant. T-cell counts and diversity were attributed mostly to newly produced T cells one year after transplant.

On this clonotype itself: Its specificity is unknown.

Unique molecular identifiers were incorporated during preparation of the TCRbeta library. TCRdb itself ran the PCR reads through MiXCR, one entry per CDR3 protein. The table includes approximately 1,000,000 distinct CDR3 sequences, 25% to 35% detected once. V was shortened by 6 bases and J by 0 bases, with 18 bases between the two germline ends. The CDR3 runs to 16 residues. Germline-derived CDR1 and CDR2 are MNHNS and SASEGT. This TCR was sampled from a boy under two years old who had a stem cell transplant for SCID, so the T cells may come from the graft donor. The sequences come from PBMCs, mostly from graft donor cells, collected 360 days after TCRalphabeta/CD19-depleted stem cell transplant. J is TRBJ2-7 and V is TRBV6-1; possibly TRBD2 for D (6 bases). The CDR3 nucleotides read TGTGCCAGCAGCCTCGACCCCACCGGGGGCTCCTACGAGCAGTACTTC. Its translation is CASSLDPTGGSYEQYF.